A selection of T cell receptor beta chains follows, all from one sample in a study of human T cells and chemical hapten exposure. A single record per CDR3 protein comes from TCRdb applying MiXCR to the RACE reads. The table has approximately 100,000 distinct CDR3 sequences, roughly 9% seen once; the top ten hold 3% to 4%. The input for sequencing was whole blood, taken in connection with sensitization to the hapten diphenylcyclopropenone (DPC). These receptors originate from a woman aged 40 to 50 with alopecia areata. Some clones in this sample may be carry-over from other donors' samples. Both conserved end residues are part of each CDR3. The order of the fields is V gene, J gene, CDR3 protein.

>TRBV10-1|TRBJ2-3
CASSSDRESTDTQYF
>TRBV4-3|TRBJ2-5
CASSRTGGGGETQYF
>TRBV14|TRBJ1-1
CASSQGRVRAEAFF
>TRBV7-3|TRBJ2-3
CASSPRTANTDTQYF
>TRBV24-1|TRBJ2-1
CATSDPGQTILNEQFF
>TRBV6-4|TRBJ1-1
CASSENSMNTEAFF
>TRBV10-3|TRBJ2-5
CAVRTAGETQYF
>TRBV12-5|TRBJ1-1
CASAEGAGTEAFF
>TRBV20-1|TRBJ1-2
CSARDDSRYGYTF
>TRBV28|TRBJ2-7
CASSTPGTGSYEQYF
>TRBV4-3|TRBJ1-2
CASSQDLVGSNYGYTF
>TRBV7-3|TRBJ2-7
CASTPTPVGEQYF
>TRBV29-1|TRBJ2-1
CSVEVWGNEQFF
>TRBV6-2/TRBV6-3|TRBJ1-5
CASRAIWSNQPQHF
>TRBV4-1|TRBJ1-6
CASSKGQGGDNSPLHF
>TRBV5-1|TRBJ2-7
CASKTGTSSSYEQYF
>TRBV11-3|TRBJ2-5
CASSKGARETQYF
>TRBV9|TRBJ2-1
CASSVDRNNEQFF
>TRBV7-6|TRBJ2-7
CASSPSAAGASYEQYF
>TRBV11-2|TRBJ2-5
CASRSGLQETQYF
>TRBV7-6|TRBJ1-5
CASSWTGFNQPQHF
>TRBV20-1|TRBJ2-1
CSALTSGGRLEEQFF
>TRBV20-1|TRBJ1-3
CSARDDFSGPGNTIYF
>TRBV5-1|TRBJ1-1
CASSFTGGTEAFF
>TRBV7-6|TRBJ1-4
CASSLFGQGQEKLFF
>TRBV27|TRBJ2-3
CASSLGQGRDTQYF
>TRBV11-2|TRBJ2-5
CASSLRIGTQETQYF
>TRBV28|TRBJ1-1
CASSRPLTGVNTEAFF
>TRBV6-2/TRBV6-3|TRBJ2-5
CASSSGTTFQETQYF
>TRBV9|TRBJ2-1
CASSVEVAGTNYNEQFF
>TRBV11-2|TRBJ2-5
CASSSSGTGLETQYF
>TRBV27|TRBJ2-7
CASSSGTTYEQYF
>TRBV5-6|TRBJ1-5
CASSLKGFSNQPQHF
>TRBV7-9|TRBJ2-1
CASSLVPAGAAYNEQFF
>TRBV6-6|TRBJ2-6
CASSYEGGNSGANVLTF
>TRBV15|TRBJ2-7
CATSRDSGSMYF
>TRBV5-1|TRBJ2-5
CASSPDRVHETQYF
>TRBV6-5|TRBJ2-7
CASSYSGTGTSSYEQYF
>TRBV4-1|TRBJ2-5
CASSQPRETQYF
>TRBV3-1|TRBJ2-2
CASSQYGGAQRTGELFF
>TRBV6-6|TRBJ1-5
CASSYSTGALSQPQHF
>TRBV5-1|TRBJ1-1
CASTVEAFF
>TRBV27|TRBJ2-7
CASIPFSGSYEQYF
>TRBV15|TRBJ2-7
CATSRRGQGVASYEQYF
>TRBV20-1|TRBJ1-4
CSAPGTEKLFF
>TRBV4-2|TRBJ1-2
CASSQGRGMSDGYTF
>TRBV27|TRBJ2-1
CATQWSGLHNEQFF
>TRBV18|TRBJ2-3
CASSPRRDVADTQYF
>TRBV5-6|TRBJ2-1
CASSFGRGNEQFF
>TRBV5-1|TRBJ2-3
CASSRDPRDTQYF
>TRBV7-6|TRBJ2-3
CASSSIPGTGDTDTQYF
>TRBV12-3/TRBV12-4|TRBJ2-5
CASTFWEEQPETQYF
>TRBV6-6|TRBJ2-3
CASSPGRAGGTDTQYF
>TRBV5-4|TRBJ1-1
CASSLPAGDTEAFF
>TRBV4-1|TRBJ1-2
CASSQDRVYGYTF
>TRBV28|TRBJ1-1
CASRSPGGGFKGMNTEAFF
>TRBV7-2|TRBJ1-1
CASSLVHGNTEAFF
>TRBV2|TRBJ2-2
CASRRTGLDGELFF
>TRBV5-1|TRBJ2-7
CASSLADRGYEQYF